The 14 T cell receptor beta chains reported below all come from one sample, sequenced in a study of T cells in Graves' hyperthyroidism and ophthalmopathy. TCR beta CDR3 region amplification was performed from RNA transcripts. HTBI primers were employed in a first-round RT-PCR of the TCR CDR3. TCRdb independently ran MiXCR on the multiplex PCR reads; one entry per CDR3 protein. This sample yields hundreds of thousands of distinct CDR3 sequences, of which roughly an eighth are seen a single time; 34% belongs to the top ten. What was sequenced was blood. The receptors originated from a woman aged 40 to 50 with Graves' ophthalmopathy.

The V and J genes are TRBV29-1 and TRBJ1-2; TRBD1 might be the D (6 bases). V was cut by 6 bases and J by 7 bases, with 9 bases left in between. The CDR3 is made up of 10 amino acids. Germline CDR1 is SQVTM and CDR2 is ANQGSEA. In DNA, the CDR3 is TGCAGCGTGGGGACAACTGGCTACACCTTC. It encodes CSVGTTGYTF.

This clonotype was seen only once. The junction does not match germline at one end; this may be a read error. The V call is TRBV11-2, the J call TRBJ2-5, with D tentatively TRBD1 (6 bases). Germline V gene sequence: CDR1 SGHAT, CDR2 FQNNGV. The CDR3 runs 16 residues. CDR3 region: CASSRAAGDPRETQYF. The CDR3 DNA reads TGCGCCAGCAGCCGGGCGGCAGGGGACCCACGAGAGACCCAGTACTTC.

V and J are TRBV5-4 and TRBJ2-3; possibly TRBD2 for D (5 bases). Trimming pared 4 bases from V and 6 bases from J, leaving 21 bases between. The germline V gene encodes CDR1 SGHNT and CDR2 YYREEE (reference sequence). This CDR3 has 16 amino acids. In DNA, the CDR3 is TGTGCCAGCAGCCCAGGTGGGAAATCTAGCTTCGATACGCAGTATTTT. It codes for CASSPGGKSSFDTQYF. Full variable domain (outside the CDR3, taken from reference TRBV5-4 and TRBJ2-3): ETGVTQSPTHLIKTRGQQVTLRCSSQSGHNTVSWYQQALGQGPQFIFQYYREEENGRGNFPPRFSGLQFPNYSSELNVNALELDDSALYLCASSPGGKSSFDTQYFGPGTRLTVL.

In its sample, this clonotype was seen many times. CDR3 sequence: CASSEGLAGGQETQYF. The CDR3 region has the DNA TGTGCCAGCAGTGAAGGACTAGCGGGGGGGCAAGAGACCCAGTACTTC. The V call is TRBV2, the J call TRBJ2-5, with 14 bases lining up with TRBD2. With V trimmed by 1 base and J by 2 bases, 0 bases remained unmatched. CDR3 size: 16 residues. Germline V gives CDR1 SNHLY, CDR2 FYNNEI.

This clonotype was recorded many times. The chain employs TRBV19 and TRBJ2-3, with 9 bases lining up with TRBD2. The CDR3 is made up of 16 amino acids. Germline CDR1 reads LNHDA; CDR2 reads SQIVND (reference sequence). V trimming: 4 bases; J trimming: 4 bases; junction bases outside the gene matches: 9. The CDR3 protein is CASSKGLASMADTQYF. CDR3 nucleotide sequence: TGTGCCAGTAGTAAAGGACTAGCGTCCATGGCAGATACGCAGTATTTT.

CDR3 residues: CASSQGRYEQYF. In nucleotides, the CDR3 is TGTGCCAGTAGTCAGGGGCGGTACGAGCAGTACTTC. This sequence joins TRBV19 and TRBJ2-7; tentative D call: TRBD1 (6 bases). V lost 5 bases and J 4 bases, leaving 9 bases between the germline ends. CDR3 size: 12 residues. Germline values: CDR1 LNHDA, CDR2 SQIVND (reference sequence).

This clonotype was observed many times. This chain links TRBV28 with TRBJ1-1; weak D call: TRBD1 (6 bases). The CDR3 is made up of 14 amino acids. Trimming removed 6 bases from V and 10 bases from J, with 21 bases in between. Germline V gene data show CDR1 as MDHEN and CDR2 as SYDVKM. The CDR3 loop reads CASRPHRVELGAFF. As DNA, the CDR3 is TGTGCCAGCAGGCCGCACAGGGTCGAATTGGGAGCTTTCTTT.

In this sample, this clonotype turned up many times. The chain links TRBV6-5 to TRBJ2-1; tentatively, D is TRBD1 or TRBD2 (5 bases each). Trimming took 0 bases from V and 5 from J, leaving 14 bases between them. Germline lookup yields CDR1 MNHEY and CDR2 SVGAGI. The CDR3 loop spans 16 amino acids. The CDR3 DNA follows: TGTGCCAGCAGTTACTCGATTGGGTGGGGACACAATGAGCAGTTCTTC. This encodes CASSYSIGWGHNEQFF.

This clonotype was seen ten or more times. This chain uses TRBV20-1 with TRBJ2-1; no firm D call. The CDR3 loop spans 14 amino acids. Germline-derived CDR1 and CDR2 are DFQATT and SNEGSKA (reference sequence). The ends were cut back, 0 bases at V and 3 bases at J, with 9 bases in the middle. CDR3 nucleotides: TGCAGTGCTAGAGATCTCGCTATCTACAATGAGCAGTTCTTC. Protein product: CSARDLAIYNEQFF.

There are many counts of this clonotype. This sequence joins TRBV7-9 and TRBJ2-1; TRBD2 matches at 7 bases. The germline gives CDR1 SEHNR, CDR2 FQNEAQ (reference sequence). V lost 7 bases, J lost 10 bases, and 13 bases stayed unmatched. This CDR3 spans 14 amino acids. The DNA for the CDR3 is TGTGCCAGCATCACTGGGGGAGGGTCCCCAGAGCAGTTCTTC. It yields the protein CASITGGGSPEQFF.

This clonotype was counted at least ten times. V gene TRBV2 combines with J gene TRBJ2-1, with 9 bases aligning to TRBD2. The V gene end was trimmed by 8 bases and the J gene end by 3 bases; junction bases not matched to a gene: 11. Per germline, CDR1 SNHLY and CDR2 FYNNEI. The CDR3 contains 16 residues. The CDR3 DNA is TGTGCCAGCGCACTTTTAGCGGGAGACAACTACAATGAGCAGTTCTTC. Its protein product is CASALLAGDNYNEQFF.

This chain joins TRBV6-1 and TRBJ1-4; D unclear. The CDR3 has 16 amino acids. The V end was cut by 5 bases, the J end by 1 base, with 14 bases between. Germline V lookup: CDR1 MNHNS, CDR2 SASEGT. The CDR3 region has the DNA TGTGCCAGCAGTCAACGAAAAGGGCGAACTAATGAAAAACTGTTTTTT. As protein: CASSQRKGRTNEKLFF.

This clonotype was counted at least ten times. The rearrangement uses TRBV27 and TRBJ1-2, with a tentative D call TRBD1 (6 bases). Germline CDR1 and CDR2: MNHEY and SMNVEV (reference sequence). The CDR3 is 13 residues long. V was cut by 5 bases and J by 2 bases, with 9 bases left in between. CDR3 in DNA: TGTGCCAGCAGTGGACAGACGAACTATGGCTACACCTTC. This encodes CASSGQTNYGYTF.

A note on this clonotype: A much larger clone is a single base away; this may be a read error. The J gene is TRBJ1-1, the V gene TRBV18; a possible D gene is TRBD1 (6 bases). This CDR3 comprises 15 residues. Looked up from germline, CDR1 is KGHSH and CDR2 is LQKENI. The CDR3 loop is CTSSPGVGLNTEAFF. The CDR3 nucleotides are TGTACCAGCTCGCCAGGGGTGGGGCTCAACACTGAAGCTTTCTTT.